The clone carrying this T cell receptor beta chain has just one count. Its specificity is not known. The data were taken from a study of CD8+ T cells in alopecia areata. Whole-study context: The duration of tofacitinib was 6 to 18 months, with 6 months off drug afterward.

The CDR3 is 13 amino acids. Germline CDR1 and CDR2: SGHRS and YFSETQ. Trimming removed 6 bases from V and 4 bases from J; junction bases left unmatched: 4. Points from the study as a whole: For lesional scalp, especially alopecia totalis/universalis, clonality was higher than in normal scalp.

Stated treatment: oral pan-JAK inhibitor, 5-10 mg twice daily. Specimens obtained from alopecia areata patients comprised lesional scalp punch biopsies and peripheral blood. Sequencing templates came from extracted RNA that was reverse transcribed into cDNA. Repertoires were generated with immunoSEQ multiplex PCR, while TCRdb's copy carries only in-frame clones and drops some. The sample has under 250,000 clones; approximately 67% are singletons. Specimen: CD4+ T cells sorted from blood, collected at approximately week 44, from a patient treated with tofacitinib. This TCR was sampled from a human donor with alopecia areata. V is TRBV5-1 and J is TRBJ2-1, with 7 bases matching TRBD1. The CDR3, as DNA: TGCGCCAGCAAGGGGACAGTTTACAATGAGCAGTTCTTC. Translated, it gives CASKGTVYNEQFF.